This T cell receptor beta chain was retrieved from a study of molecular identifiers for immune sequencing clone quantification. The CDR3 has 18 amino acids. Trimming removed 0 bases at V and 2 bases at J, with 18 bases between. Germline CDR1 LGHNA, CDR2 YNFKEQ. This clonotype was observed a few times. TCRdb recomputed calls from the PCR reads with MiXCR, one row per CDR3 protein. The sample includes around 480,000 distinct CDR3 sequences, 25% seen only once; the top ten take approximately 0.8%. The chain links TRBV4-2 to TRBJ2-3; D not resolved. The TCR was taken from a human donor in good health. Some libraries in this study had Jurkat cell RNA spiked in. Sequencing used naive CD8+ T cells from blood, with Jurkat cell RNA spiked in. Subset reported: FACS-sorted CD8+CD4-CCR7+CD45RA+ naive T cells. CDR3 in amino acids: CASSQDVPAGGPTDTQYF. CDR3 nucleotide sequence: TGTGCCAGCAGCCAAGATGTTCCTGCCGGTGGCCCCACAGATACGCAGTATTTT.